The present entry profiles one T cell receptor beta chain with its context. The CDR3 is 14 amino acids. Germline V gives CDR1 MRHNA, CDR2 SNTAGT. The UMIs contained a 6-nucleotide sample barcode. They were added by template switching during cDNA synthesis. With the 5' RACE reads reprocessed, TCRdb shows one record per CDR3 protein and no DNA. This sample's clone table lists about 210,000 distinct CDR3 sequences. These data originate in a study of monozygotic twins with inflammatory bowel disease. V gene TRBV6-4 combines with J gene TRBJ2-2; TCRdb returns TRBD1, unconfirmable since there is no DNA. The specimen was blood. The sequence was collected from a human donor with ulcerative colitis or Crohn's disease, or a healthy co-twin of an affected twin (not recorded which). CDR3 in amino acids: CASSDSLGAGELFF.